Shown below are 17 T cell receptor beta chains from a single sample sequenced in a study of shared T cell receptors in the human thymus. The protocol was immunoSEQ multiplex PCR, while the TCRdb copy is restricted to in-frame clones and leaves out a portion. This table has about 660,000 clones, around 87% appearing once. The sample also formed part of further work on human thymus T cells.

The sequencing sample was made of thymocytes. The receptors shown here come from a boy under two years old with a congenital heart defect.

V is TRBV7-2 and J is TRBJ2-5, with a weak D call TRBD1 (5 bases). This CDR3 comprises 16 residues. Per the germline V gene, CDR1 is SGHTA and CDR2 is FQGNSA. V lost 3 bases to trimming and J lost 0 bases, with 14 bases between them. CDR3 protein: CASSLVWGIHQETQYF. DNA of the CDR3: TGTGCCAGCAGCTTGGTTTGGGGCATCCACCAAGAGACCCAGTACTTC.

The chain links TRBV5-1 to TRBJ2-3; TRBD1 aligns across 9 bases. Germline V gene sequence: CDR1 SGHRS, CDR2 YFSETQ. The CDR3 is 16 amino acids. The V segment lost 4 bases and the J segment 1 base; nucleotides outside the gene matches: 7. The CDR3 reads CASSGGTGSGTDTQYF. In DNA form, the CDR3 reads TGCGCCAGCAGCGGGGGGACAGGGTCGGGCACAGATACGCAGTATTTT.

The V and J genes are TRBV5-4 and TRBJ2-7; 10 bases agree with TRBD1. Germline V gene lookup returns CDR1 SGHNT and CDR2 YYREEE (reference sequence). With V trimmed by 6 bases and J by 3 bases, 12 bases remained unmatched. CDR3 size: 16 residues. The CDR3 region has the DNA TGTGCCAGCACTTTTTTCCCGGGACAGGGGTTCTACGAGCAGTACTTC. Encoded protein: CASTFFPGQGFYEQYF.

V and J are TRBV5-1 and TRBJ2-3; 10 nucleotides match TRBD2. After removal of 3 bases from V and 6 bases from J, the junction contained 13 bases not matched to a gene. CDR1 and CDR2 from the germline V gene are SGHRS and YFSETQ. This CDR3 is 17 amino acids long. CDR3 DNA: TGCGCCAGCAGCTCCATATATAGCGGGGGGATGGGGGATACGCAGTATTTT. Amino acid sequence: CASSSIYSGGMGDTQYF.

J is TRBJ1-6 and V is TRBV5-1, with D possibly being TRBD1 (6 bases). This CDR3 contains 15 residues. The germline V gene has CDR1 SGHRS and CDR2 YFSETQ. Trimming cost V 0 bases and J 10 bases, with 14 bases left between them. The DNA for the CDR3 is TGCGCCAGCAGCTTGGCCGGTCAGGGGCACTCACCCCTCCACTTT. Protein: CASSLAGQGHSPLHF. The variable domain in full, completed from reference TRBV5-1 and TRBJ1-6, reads KAGVTQTPRYLIKTRGQQVTLSCSPISGHRSVSWYQQTPGQGLQFLFEYFSETQRNKGNFPGRFSGRQFSNSRSEMNVSTLELGDSALYLCASSLAGQGHSPLHFGNGTRLTVT.

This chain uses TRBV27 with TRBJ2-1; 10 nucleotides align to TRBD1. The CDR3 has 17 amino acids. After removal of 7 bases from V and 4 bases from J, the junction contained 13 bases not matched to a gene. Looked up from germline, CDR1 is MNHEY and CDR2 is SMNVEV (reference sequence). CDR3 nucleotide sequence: TGTGCCAGCAAGAAGGGGAGACAGGGGGCATCTTACAATGAGCAGTTCTTC. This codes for CASKKGRQGASYNEQFF.

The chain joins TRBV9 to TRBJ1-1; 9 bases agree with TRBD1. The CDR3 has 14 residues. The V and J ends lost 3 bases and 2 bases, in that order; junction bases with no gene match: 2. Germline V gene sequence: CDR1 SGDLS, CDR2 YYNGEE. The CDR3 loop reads CASSAQGANTEAFF. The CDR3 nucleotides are TGTGCCAGCAGCGCACAGGGGGCAAACACTGAAGCTTTCTTT.

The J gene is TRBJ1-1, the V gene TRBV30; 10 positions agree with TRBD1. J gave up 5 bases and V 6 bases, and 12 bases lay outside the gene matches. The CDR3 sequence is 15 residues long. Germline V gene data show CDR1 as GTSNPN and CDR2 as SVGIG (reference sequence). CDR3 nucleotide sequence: TGTGCCTGCCCCGGGACAGGGGTTACGTTAACTGAAGCTTTCTTT. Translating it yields CACPGTGVTLTEAFF.

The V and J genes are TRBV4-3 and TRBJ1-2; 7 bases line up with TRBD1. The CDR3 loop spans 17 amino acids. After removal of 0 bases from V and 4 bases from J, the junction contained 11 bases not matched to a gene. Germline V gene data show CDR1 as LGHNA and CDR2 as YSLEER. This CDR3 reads CASSQDGPGGLGYGYTF. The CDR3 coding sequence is TGCGCCAGCAGCCAAGATGGGCCAGGGGGACTCGGCTATGGCTACACCTTC.

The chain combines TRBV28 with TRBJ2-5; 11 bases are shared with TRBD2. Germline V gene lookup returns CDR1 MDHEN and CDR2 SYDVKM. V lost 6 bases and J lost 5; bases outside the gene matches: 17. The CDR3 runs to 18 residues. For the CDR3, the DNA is TGTGCCAGCAGCAATATCGTGGTCGGGGCTAGCGGGGGGGAGACCCAGTACTTC. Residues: CASSNIVVGASGGETQYF. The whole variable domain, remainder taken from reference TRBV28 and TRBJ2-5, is DVKVTQSSRYLVKRTGEKVFLECVQDMDHENMFWYRQDPGLGLRLIYFSYDVKMKEKGDIPEGYSVSREKKERFSLILESASTNQTSMYLCASSNIVVGASGGETQYFGPGTRLLVL.

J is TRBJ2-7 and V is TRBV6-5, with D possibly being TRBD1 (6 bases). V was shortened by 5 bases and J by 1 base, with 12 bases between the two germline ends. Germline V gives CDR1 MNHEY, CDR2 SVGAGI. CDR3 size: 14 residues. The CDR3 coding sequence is TGTGCCAGCAGTCAGGGGTGGTGGTCCTACGAGCAGTACTTC. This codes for CASSQGWWSYEQYF.

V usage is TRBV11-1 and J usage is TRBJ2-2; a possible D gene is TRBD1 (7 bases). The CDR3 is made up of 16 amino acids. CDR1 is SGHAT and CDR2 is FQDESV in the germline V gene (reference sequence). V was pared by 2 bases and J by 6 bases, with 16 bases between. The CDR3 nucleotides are TGTGCCAGCAGCTTACGGGGCAGGGGGGACGCCGGGGAGCTGTTTTTT. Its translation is CASSLRGRGDAGELFF.

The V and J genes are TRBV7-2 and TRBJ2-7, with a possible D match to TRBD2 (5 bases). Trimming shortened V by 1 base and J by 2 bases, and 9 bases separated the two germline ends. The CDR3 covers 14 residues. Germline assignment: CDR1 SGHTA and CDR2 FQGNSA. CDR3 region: CASSLVEGPYEQYF. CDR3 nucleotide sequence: TGTGCCAGCAGCTTAGTAGAGGGCCCCTACGAGCAGTACTTC.

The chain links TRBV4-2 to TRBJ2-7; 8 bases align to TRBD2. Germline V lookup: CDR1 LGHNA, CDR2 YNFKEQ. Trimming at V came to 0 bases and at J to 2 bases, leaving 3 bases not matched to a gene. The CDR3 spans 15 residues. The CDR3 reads CASSQDLGLAYEQYF. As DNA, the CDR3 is TGTGCCAGCAGCCAAGATCTGGGACTAGCCTACGAGCAGTACTTC.

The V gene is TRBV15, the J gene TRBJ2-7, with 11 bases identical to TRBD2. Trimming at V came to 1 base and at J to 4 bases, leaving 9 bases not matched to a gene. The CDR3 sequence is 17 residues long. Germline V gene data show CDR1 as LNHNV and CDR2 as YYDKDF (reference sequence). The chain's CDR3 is CATSRVRGGLAAYEQYF. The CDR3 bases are TGTGCCACCAGCAGAGTTCGAGGGGGACTAGCGGCATACGAGCAGTACTTC.

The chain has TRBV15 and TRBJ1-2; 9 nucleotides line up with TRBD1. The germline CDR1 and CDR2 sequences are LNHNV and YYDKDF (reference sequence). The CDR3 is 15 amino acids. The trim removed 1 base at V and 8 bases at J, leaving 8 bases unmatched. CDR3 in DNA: TGTGCCACCAGCAGAGTCCCGGGACAGGGTCCCGGCTACACCTTC. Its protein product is CATSRVPGQGPGYTF. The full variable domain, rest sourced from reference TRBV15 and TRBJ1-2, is DAMVIQNPRYQVTQFGKPVTLSCSQTLNHNVMYWYQQKSSQAPKLLFHYYDKDFNNEADTPDNFQSRRPNTSFCFLDIRSPGLGDTAMYLCATSRVPGQGPGYTFGSGTRLTVV.

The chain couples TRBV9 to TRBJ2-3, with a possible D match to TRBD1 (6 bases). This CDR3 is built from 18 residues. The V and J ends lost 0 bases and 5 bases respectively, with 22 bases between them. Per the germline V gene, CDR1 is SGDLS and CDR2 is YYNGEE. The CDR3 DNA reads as TGTGCCAGCAGCGTAGCCCCAGGGGCTGCAGCTTCCCTAGATACGCAGTATTTT. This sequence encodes CASSVAPGAAASLDTQYF.